This T cell receptor beta chain derives from a study of monozygotic twins with cystic fibrosis. Repertoires were generated with immunoSEQ multiplex PCR, while TCRdb's copy carries only in-frame clones and drops some. The table shows 22,000 or so clones, with approximately 90% occurring only once. V gave up 2 bases and J gave up 6 bases, with 14 bases separating them. CDR3 length: 16 residues. CDR1 is LGHNA and CDR2 is YSLEER in the germline V gene. Sequencing input: blood. This receptor was taken from a young woman with cystic fibrosis. The chain recombines TRBV4-3 with TRBJ1-6, with a possible D match to TRBD1 (5 bases). The CDR3 spells CASSQRGFGGNSPLHF. The CDR3 DNA reads TGCGCCAGCAGCCAACGAGGGTTTGGGGGTAATTCACCCCTCCACTTT.